This TCR beta chain appears in the sequencing data of a study of CD8+CD57+ T cells in acquired aplastic anemia. Trimming took off 8 bases at V and 0 bases at J, with 10 bases between the two ends. The length of the CDR3 is 13 residues. Looked up from germline, CDR1 is MDHEN and CDR2 is SYDVKM. Profiling that covered TCR beta VDJ and CDR3 relied on genomic DNA as its template. TCRdb processed the reads anew with MiXCR; each CDR3 protein has one entry. The table lists under 250,000 distinct CDR3 sequences, 47% of them singletons. In the case of this clonotype: What it binds is not known.

The authors sequenced patients whose flow cytometry had shown CD8+CD57+ cell expansion. Study observations and caveats: Patients did not significantly differ from controls in CD8+ Simpson's diversity. Between patients and controls, around 27 CD8+ CDR3 sequences were found in common.

The TCR was taken from a human donor with aplastic anemia. Material: sorted CD4+, CD8+, or CD8+CD57+ T cells (not recorded which) from PBMCs. The chain links TRBV28 to TRBJ1-1; possibly TRBD1 for D (5 bases). The CDR3 DNA is TGTGCCAGCCTGGACACAATGAACACTGAAGCTTTCTTT. Translating it yields CASLDTMNTEAFF.